The 20 T cell receptor beta chains presented below share a single source sample, sequenced in a study of blood T cell repertoires in COVID-19. Clones were read by immunoSEQ multiplex PCR, and TCRdb kept only the in-frame ones, dropping some. The table records under 250,000 clones, around 83% of them present only once. The sequenced sample consisted of peripheral blood. The source is a man aged 35-49 years with active or convalescent COVID-19.

This clone appeared a few times. CDR3 region: CAISDSRTGEVWNEQFF. CDR3 coding DNA: TGTGCCATCAGTGATTCGAGGACAGGGGAAGTGTGGAATGAGCAGTTCTTC. The chain is built from TRBV10-3 and TRBJ2-1, with TRBD1 matching 9 bases. The CDR3 extends over 17 amino acids. Germline CDR1 is ENHRY and CDR2 is SYGVKD. J was trimmed by 7 bases and V by 3 bases; bases with no gene match: 13.

J is TRBJ1-1 and V is TRBV27; TRBD1 matches 8 bases. Germline CDR1 reads MNHEY; CDR2 reads SMNVEV (reference sequence). The CDR3 spans 15 residues. V shed 4 bases, J shed 7 bases, and the junction held 11 bases outside the gene matches. The DNA of the CDR3 is TGTGCCAGCAGTTCCCTCGGACAGGGACAAGATGAAGCTTTCTTT. Protein: CASSSLGQGQDEAFF.

V gene TRBV30 combines with J gene TRBJ1-5; TRBD1 aligns across 7 bases. There are 11 residues in the CDR3. The trim removed 5 bases at V and 11 bases at J, leaving 6 bases unmatched. Per the germline V gene, CDR1 is GTSNPN and CDR2 is SVGIG (reference sequence). CDR3 amino acids: CAWGTGVAQHF. CDR3 sequence (DNA): TGTGCCTGGGGAACAGGGGTTGCCCAGCATTTT.

The rearrangement uses TRBV5-1 and TRBJ1-2, with 8 bases fitting TRBD1. The CDR3 extends over 15 amino acids. CDR1 SGHRS and CDR2 YFSETQ come from the germline V gene. J lost 0 bases, V lost 0 bases, and 1 base had no gene match. DNA for the CDR3: TGCGCCAGCAGCTTGGGACAGGGGCCTAACTATGGCTACACCTTC. This encodes CASSLGQGPNYGYTF.

The V and J genes are TRBV7-6 and TRBJ1-3; D possibly corresponds to TRBD1 (6 bases). The CDR3 totals 14 residues. In germline, CDR1 is SGHVS, CDR2 FNYEAQ. Trimming removed 1 base at V and 2 bases at J, with 6 bases between. CDR3 in amino acids: CASSLGQAGNTIYF. As DNA, the CDR3 is TGTGCCAGCAGCTTAGGACAGGCTGGAAACACCATATATTTT.

CDR3 amino acids: CASTPLTSGPLEQYF. The CDR3 region has the DNA TGTGCCAGCACCCCGTTGACTAGCGGACCTCTCGAGCAGTACTTC. The chain recombines TRBV6-2 or TRBV6-3 with TRBJ2-7, with 9 bases matching TRBD2. Germline V gene sequence: CDR1 MNHEY, CDR2 SVGEGT. This CDR3 spans 15 amino acids. After removal of 7 bases from V and 6 bases from J, the junction contained 13 bases not matched to a gene.

V usage is TRBV27 and J usage is TRBJ1-1; D not certain. Germline loops: CDR1 MNHEY, CDR2 SMNVEV (reference sequence). The CDR3 spans 14 residues. The germline V and J ends were trimmed by 6 bases and 1 base, with 12 bases remaining between them. CDR3 sequence reads: CASSDIDTNTEAFF. The CDR3 region has the DNA TGTGCCAGCAGCGATATAGACACGAACACTGAAGCTTTCTTT.

The CDR3 DNA reads TGTGCCAGCAGTTACACCGGACTAGCGGGAGGTGACGAGCAGTTCTTC. Its translation: CASSYTGLAGGDEQFF. This chain uses TRBV6-5 with TRBJ2-1; TRBD2 matches 14 bases. The junction had 7 bases not matched to a gene; V was cut back by 2 bases and J by 10 bases. The CDR3 has 16 amino acids. The germline CDR1 and CDR2 sequences are MNHEY and SVGAGI.

The chain links TRBV27 to TRBJ1-3, with D perhaps matching TRBD1 (6 bases). This CDR3 region has 14 residues. The V gene's germline CDR1 is MNHEY and CDR2 SMNVEV (reference sequence). Trimming removed 5 bases at V and 2 bases at J, with 10 bases between. The chain's CDR3 is CASSAQGAGNTIYF. In DNA form, the CDR3 reads TGTGCCAGCAGTGCACAGGGAGCTGGAAACACCATATATTTT.

The rearrangement uses TRBV5-1 and TRBJ1-4, with 9 bases aligning to TRBD1. This CDR3 is built from 14 residues. CDR1 and CDR2 from the germline V gene are SGHRS and YFSETQ. Unmatched junction bases numbered 4, after V lost 2 bases and J lost 8 bases. CDR3 residues: CASSFTGTGEKLFF. CDR3 coding DNA: TGCGCCAGCAGCTTCACGGGGACAGGGGAAAAACTGTTTTTT.

J is TRBJ2-3 and V is TRBV11-3; TRBD1 matches at 7 bases. The trim removed 5 bases at V and 4 bases at J, leaving 6 bases unmatched. Germline CDR1 SGHNT, CDR2 YENEEA. There are 14 residues in the CDR3. CDR3 protein: CASSVEGAADTQYF. The CDR3 DNA sequence: TGTGCCAGCAGCGTTGAGGGGGCGGCAGATACGCAGTATTTT.

This clone was observed at least ten times. The V call is TRBV5-1, the J call TRBJ1-1; D possibly corresponds to TRBD1 (5 bases). The CDR3 sequence is 13 residues long. V lost 5 bases to trimming and J lost 6 bases, with 14 bases between them. CDR1 and CDR2 from the germline V gene are SGHRS and YFSETQ. The CDR3 DNA sequence: TGCGCCAGCAGTAGCAGGGAAGGAGCTGAAGCTTTCTTT. Amino acids: CASSSREGAEAFF.

The rearrangement uses TRBV27 and TRBJ2-1; 7 bases fit TRBD1. Germline assignment: CDR1 MNHEY and CDR2 SMNVEV (reference sequence). V trimming: 4 bases; J trimming: 8 bases; junction bases outside the gene matches: 11. The CDR3 runs to 15 residues. The CDR3 DNA sequence: TGTGCCAGCAGTTCCTACACGACAGGGACGGATGAGCAGTTCTTC. Its protein product is CASSSYTTGTDEQFF.

The chain has TRBV19 and TRBJ1-6, with 10 bases fitting TRBD1. V dropped 5 bases and J dropped 7; count of bases not matched to a gene: 8. Germline-derived CDR1 and CDR2 are LNHDA and SQIVND (reference sequence). The CDR3 has 16 residues. The CDR3 DNA is TGTGCCAGTAGTTCAGGCTCGGGACAGGGGAATTCACCCCTCCACTTT. It specifies CASSSGSGQGNSPLHF. The full variable domain, in which reference TRBV19 and TRBJ1-6 provide the parts outside the CDR3, is DGGITQSPKYLFRKEGQNVTLSCEQNLNHDAMYWYRQDPGQGLRLIYYSQIVNDFQKGDIAEGYSVSREKKESFPLTVTSAQKNPTAFYLCASSSGSGQGNSPLHFGNGTRLTVT.

The V and J genes are TRBV5-6 and TRBJ2-2; D is possibly TRBD2 (6 bases). V lost 5 bases and J 5 bases, leaving 10 bases between the germline ends. This CDR3 contains 13 residues. CDR1 and CDR2 (germline): SGHDT, YYEEEE. CDR3 in amino acids: CASSSRGTGELFF. In DNA form, the CDR3 reads TGTGCCAGCAGTTCTCGGGGGACCGGGGAGCTGTTTTTT.

The chain joins TRBV12-3 or TRBV12-4 to TRBJ1-2, with 8 bases that match TRBD1. This CDR3 is built from 13 residues. Trimming cost V 7 bases and J 7 bases; bases outside gene matches: 8. The CDR3 DNA reads TGTGCCAGCATGCTCGGACAGGGCAGTGGCTACACCTTC. It codes for CASMLGQGSGYTF.

This sequence joins TRBV29-1 and TRBJ2-1; TRBD2 might be the D (5 bases). The CDR3 loop spans 14 amino acids. V dropped 1 base and J dropped 5 bases, with 12 bases sitting between them. In germline, CDR1 is SQVTM, CDR2 ANQGSEA. CDR3 loop: CSVEGTDFDNEQFF. For the CDR3, the DNA is TGCAGCGTTGAAGGTACGGACTTTGACAATGAGCAGTTCTTC.

The chain has TRBV6-5 and TRBJ1-5, with D possibly being TRBD1 (5 bases). The CDR3 covers 15 residues. V lost 6 bases and J lost 5, with 17 bases in between. The germline gives CDR1 MNHEY, CDR2 SVGAGI. As DNA, the CDR3 is TGTGCCAGCAGGACCTCCGGACAAGGACATCAGCCCCAGCATTTT. Translating it yields CASRTSGQGHQPQHF.

This rearrangement joins TRBV23-1 to TRBJ2-1, with a tentative D call TRBD2 (5 bases). TRBV23-1 is given ORF status, its function remaining uncertain. V lost 0 bases and J lost 4, with 19 bases in between. This CDR3 contains 18 residues. CDR3 DNA: TGCGCCAGCAGTCAATCTCCTCGACTGGGCGGGTTATACAATGAGCAGTTCTTC. The encoded protein is CASSQSPRLGGLYNEQFF.

The chain combines TRBV19 with TRBJ1-3; D not resolved. Trimming stripped 6 bases from V and 0 bases from J, with 9 bases between. Germline-derived CDR1 and CDR2 are LNHDA and SQIVND (reference sequence). This CDR3 has 14 amino acids. Here the CDR3 reads CASREVGSGNTIYF. Here the CDR3 DNA reads TGTGCCAGTAGAGAGGTGGGCTCTGGAAACACCATATATTTT.